This T cell receptor beta chain was obtained from a study of blood T cell repertoires in COVID-19. Study in general: PBMCs, B-cell-depleted T cells, or T cells provided the cDNA or gDNA that made up the material.

Profiled with immunoSEQ multiplex PCR; TCRdb holds only in-frame clones, not every one. The sample lists 150,000 or so clones; around 88% were seen once. The length of the CDR3 is 16 residues. Germline-derived CDR1 and CDR2 are KGHDR and SFDVKD. V shed 3 bases, J shed 5 bases, and the junction held 7 bases outside the gene matches. This clone has a handful of counts. This clonotype originated in a human donor in a cohort sampled during active COVID-19. The V gene is TRBV24-1, the J gene TRBJ2-2, with 8 bases fitting TRBD1. Sequencing was carried out using peripheral blood. CDR3 loop: CATSDETGGRTGELFF. CDR3 bases: TGTGCCACCAGTGATGAAACAGGGGGAAGGACCGGGGAGCTGTTTTTT.